One T cell receptor (beta chain) is described in this entry. Its antigen is as yet unknown. This record belongs to a study of T cells in localized non-small cell lung cancer. Study-level results: A higher density of T cells in blood coincided with extended overall survival. The study found T cell clonality highest in uninvolved adjacent lung, above tumor. Only one tumor region was sequenced, so heterogeneity remains possible. Of the top 100 tumor clones, median 57 were in adjacent lung, over 25 among its top 100.

The table came from immunoSEQ multiplex PCR; TCRdb's copy has only in-frame clones and leaves some out. The table has approximately 14,000 clones, 89% seen once. With V trimmed by 2 bases and J by 2 bases, 4 bases remained unmatched. The CDR3 contains 15 residues. Germline loops: CDR1 SGDLS, CDR2 YYNGEE. The source was peripheral blood mononuclear cells, collected before any cancer treatment. This receptor was taken from a man between 40 and 69 years old with stage III lung adenocarcinoma. The V call is TRBV9, the J call TRBJ2-7; 10 nucleotides line up with TRBD2. CDR3 DNA: TGTGCCAGCAGCGTCGGGACTAGCGCAACCTACGAGCAGTACTTC. Amino acids: CASSVGTSATYEQYF.